This T cell receptor beta chain was found in a study of CD8+ T cells in alopecia areata. Broader study findings: Unlike in mice, where it was clearer, TCR sharing across patients was less clear, possibly HLA-related. Normal scalp showed lower clonality than lesional scalp, especially alopecia totalis/universalis.

RNA extraction and reverse transcription yielded cDNA as sequencing template. Clones were read by immunoSEQ multiplex PCR, and TCRdb kept only the in-frame ones, dropping some. The data hold some 150,000 clones, with approximately 90% observed a single time. About this clone: Its specificity is not known.

The treatment was: oral pan-JAK inhibitor, 5-10 mg twice daily. Individuals with alopecia areata gave both lesional scalp punch biopsies and peripheral blood for collection. The sequencing here drew on CD8+ T cells sorted from blood, taken at week 4, from a patient treated with tofacitinib. The TCR was taken from a human donor with alopecia areata.

The chain's CDR3 is CASSYSPGRAAGELFF. CDR3 bases: TGTGCCAGCAGTTACTCCCCCGGGAGGGCGGCCGGGGAGCTGTTTTTT. The chain links TRBV6-5 to TRBJ2-2; 8 positions match TRBD2. CDR3 length: 16 residues. Trimming cost V 0 bases and J 6 bases; bases outside gene matches: 6. Germline-derived CDR1 and CDR2 are MNHEY and SVGAGI.